This T cell receptor (beta chain) emerged from a study of CD4 T cells in relation to SARS-CoV-2 and coronaviruses. As for the study in general: TCR beta CDR3s were sequenced after approximately 9-day antigen culture of PBMCs. Controls used an HIV-1 Nef peptide pool or no peptide. General study results and limits: This crossreactivity analysis covered spike protein alone, no other viral proteins. Each donor contributed either pre-pandemic or post-infection samples, not both.

TCRdb's copy holds only in-frame clones and misses some; the assay was immunoSEQ multiplex PCR. The data show tens of thousands of clones, with 75% seen just once and 10% to 15% held by the top ten. For this clone: Its antigen remains unknown.

Before the COVID-19 pandemic, during about 2010-2018, CD4+ T cells were taken from unexposed donors. The cells were cultured for 10 days before CD4+ T cells were isolated. The CDR3 contains 14 residues. The germline CDR1 and CDR2 sequences are GTSNPN and SVGIG (reference sequence). Trimming took 2 bases from V and 3 from J, leaving 14 bases between them. The chain recombines TRBV30 with TRBJ2-7, with D unclear. This TCR derives from a human donor in good health. Material: CD4+ T cells from PBMCs, cultured in vitro. CDR3 sequence: CAWSFRWGNYEQYF. The CDR3 coding sequence is TGTGCCTGGAGTTTTAGATGGGGAAACTACGAGCAGTACTTC.